This is a list of T cell receptor beta chains from one sample in a study of cytomegalovirus exposure and HLA in healthy donors. Clones were read by immunoSEQ multiplex PCR, and TCRdb kept only the in-frame ones, dropping some. There are 140,000 or so clones in the sample; 80% occur only once, and approximately 4.1% lies in the top ten. What was sequenced was PBMCs. The receptors originated from a middle-aged man in good health and CMV-seronegative. The CDR3 runs from the conserved cysteine through the conserved F or W. A D gene is named only where the DNA matches it firmly. A row's size may be missing; if present it is once, few, many or a size class.

V,D,size,J,CDR3,DNA
TRBV18,TRBD1,.,TRBJ2-3,CASSPGQSDTQYF,TGTGCCAGCTCACCGGGACAGTCCGATACGCAGTATTTT
TRBV10-2,TRBD1,.,TRBJ1-5,CASATGVENQPQHF,TGCGCCAGCGCGACAGGGGTGGAAAATCAGCCCCAGCATTTT
TRBV29-1,TRBD1,few,TRBJ1-1,CSVPQGAGTEAFF,TGCAGCGTCCCACAGGGGGCAGGCACTGAAGCTTTCTTT
TRBV7-8,TRBD1,.,TRBJ2-7,CASSSWFGQGADDEQYF,TGTGCCAGCAGCTCTTGGTTCGGACAGGGGGCTGACGACGAGCAGTACTTC
TRBV5-6,.,.,TRBJ2-2,CASSPGPRGTGELFF,TGTGCCAGCAGCCCCGGGCCAAGGGGGACCGGGGAGCTGTTTTTT
TRBV5-1,.,once,TRBJ2-3,CASSLAPTGGTSGGRSDTQYF,TGCGCCAGCAGCTTGGCGCCCACAGGGGGCACGAGCGGGGGGCGATCAGATACGCAGTATTTT
TRBV9,.,.,TRBJ1-5,CASSVDGGENQPQHF,TGTGCCAGCAGCGTAGACGGGGGTGAAAATCAGCCCCAGCATTTT
TRBV21-1,.,once,TRBJ1-4,CASSKSEGRVNEKLFF,TGTGCCAGCAGCAAATCAGAAGGCAGGGTTAATGAAAAACTGTTTTTT
TRBV2,.,once,TRBJ2-7,CASSVSWEQYF,TGTGCCAGCAGTGTTAGCTGGGAGCAGTACTTC
TRBV6-5,.,.,TRBJ1-3,CASSSSTAIGNTIYF,TGTGCCAGCAGTTCGTCGACTGCGATTGGAAACACCATATATTTT
TRBV27,TRBD1,.,TRBJ2-2,CASRHRGLNTGELFF,TGTGCCAGCAGGCACAGGGGCCTGAACACCGGGGAGCTGTTTTTT
TRBV27,TRBD2,.,TRBJ2-3,CASRLAGGGGSDTQYF,TGTGCCAGCCGATTAGCGGGCGGCGGGGGATCCGATACGCAGTATTTT
TRBV6-1,.,.,TRBJ2-2,CASSEVGGTGELFF,TGTGCCAGCAGTGAAGTGGGGGGCACCGGGGAGCTGTTTTTT
TRBV19,.,.,TRBJ1-3,CASNTGLGGNTIYF,TGTGCCAGCAACACAGGGTTAGGAGGAAACACCATATATTTT
TRBV19,.,.,TRBJ2-5,CASSDSRGETQYF,TGTGCCAGTAGCGACTCACGGGGGGAGACCCAGTACTTC
TRBV27,.,.,TRBJ2-3,CASSLFATGDTQYF,TGTGCCAGCAGTTTATTTGCCACAGGGGATACGCAGTATTTT
TRBV7-2,.,.,TRBJ2-3,CATIYRESTDTQYF,TGTGCCACCATCTACCGTGAAAGCACAGATACGCAGTATTTT
TRBV7-2,TRBD1,.,TRBJ2-3,CASSLGRGRRSTDTQYF,TGTGCCAGCAGCTTAGGTAGGGGGCGCAGGAGCACAGATACGCAGTATTTT
TRBV27,TRBD1,once,TRBJ2-7,CASSLTGESYEQYF,TGTGCCAGCAGTTTAACAGGGGAGTCCTACGAGCAGTACTTC
TRBV7-2,TRBD2,once,TRBJ2-3,CASSLVAGGSSDTQYF,TGTGCCAGCAGCTTGGTAGCGGGGGGGAGCTCAGATACGCAGTATTTT
TRBV5-1,TRBD1,.,TRBJ2-7,CASSRTGETYEQYF,TGCGCCAGCAGCCGGACAGGGGAAACCTACGAGCAGTACTTC
TRBV5-1,.,.,TRBJ1-3,CASSLLIGDYSGNTIYF,TGCGCCAGCAGCTTACTTATCGGTGATTACTCTGGAAACACCATATATTTT
TRBV4-3,TRBD1,.,TRBJ2-3,CASSIGTGVGGGSTDTQYF,TGCGCCAGCTCAATAGGGACAGGGGTTGGGGGGGGTAGCACAGATACGCAGTATTTT
TRBV11-2,TRBD1,.,TRBJ1-6,CASRRRQTGDSPLHF,TGTGCCAGCAGAAGAAGACAAACAGGGGATTCACCCCTCCACTTT
TRBV7-6,.,.,TRBJ2-7,CASSPAAFKAAYEQYF,TGTGCCAGCAGCCCAGCGGCCTTTAAGGCTGCCTACGAGCAGTACTTC
TRBV27,TRBD1,once,TRBJ2-6,CASSYGTVSGANVLTF,TGTGCCAGCAGTTATGGGACAGTCTCTGGGGCCAACGTCCTGACTTTC
TRBV29-1,TRBD1,.,TRBJ1-5,CSVTPGTGVNQPQHF,TGCAGCGTCACTCCCGGGACAGGGGTCAATCAGCCCCAGCATTTT
TRBV5-1,.,few,TRBJ1-2,CASSFSRVLGGYTF,TGCGCCAGCAGCTTCTCTCGGGTTTTAGGCGGCTACACCTTC
TRBV7-3,.,.,TRBJ1-3,CASSTQAGNTIYF,TGTGCCAGCAGCACACAGGCTGGAAACACCATATATTTT
TRBV5-1,TRBD1,few,TRBJ1-1,CASSLAGQGTLEAFF,TGCGCCAGCAGCTTGGCAGGACAGGGAACACTTGAAGCTTTCTTT
TRBV13,TRBD2,.,TRBJ2-4,CASSLGLAGENIQYF,TGTGCCAGCAGCTTAGGCCTAGCGGGGGAAAACATTCAGTACTTC
TRBV5-1,.,.,TRBJ1-4,CASSLQGIGEKLFF,TGCGCCAGCAGCTTGCAGGGGATAGGGGAAAAACTGTTTTTT
TRBV5-1,.,.,TRBJ2-7,CASSFGGTSSYEQYF,TGCGCCAGCAGCTTTGGGGGGACCAGCTCCTACGAGCAGTACTTC
TRBV25-1,TRBD1,.,TRBJ2-7,CASSSPTGGYEQYF,TGTGCCAGCAGTTCCCCGACAGGGGGCTACGAGCAGTACTTC
TRBV30,.,.,TRBJ2-6,CAWSVRGYGANVLTF,TGTGCCTGGAGTGTAAGGGGGTATGGGGCCAACGTCCTGACTTTC
TRBV29-1,TRBD1,once,TRBJ2-5,CSVEGDSPVETQYF,TGCAGCGTTGAAGGGGACAGTCCCGTTGAGACCCAGTACTTC
TRBV25-1,.,.,TRBJ2-1,CASSESGMGYNEQFF,TGTGCCAGCAGTGAAAGCGGCATGGGCTACAATGAGCAGTTCTTC
TRBV9,TRBD1,once,TRBJ1-1,CASSVAQGVAFF,TGTGCCAGCAGCGTAGCGCAGGGGGTTGCTTTCTTT